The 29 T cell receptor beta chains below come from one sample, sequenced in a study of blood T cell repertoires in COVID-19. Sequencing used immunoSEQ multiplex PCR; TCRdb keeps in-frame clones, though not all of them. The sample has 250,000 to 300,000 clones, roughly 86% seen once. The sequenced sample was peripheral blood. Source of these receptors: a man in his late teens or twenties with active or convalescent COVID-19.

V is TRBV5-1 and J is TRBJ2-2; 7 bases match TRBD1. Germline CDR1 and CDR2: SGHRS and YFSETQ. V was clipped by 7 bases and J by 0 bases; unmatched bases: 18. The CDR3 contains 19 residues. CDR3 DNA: TGCGCCAGCCGACCCGGGACAGCCCTCATCCGCTCGAACACCGGGGAGCTGTTTTTT. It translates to CASRPGTALIRSNTGELFF.

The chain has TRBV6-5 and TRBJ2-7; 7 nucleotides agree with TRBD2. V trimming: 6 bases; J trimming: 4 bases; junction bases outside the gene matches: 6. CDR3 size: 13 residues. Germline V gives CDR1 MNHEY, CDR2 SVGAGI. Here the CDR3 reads CASRWTSDYEQYF. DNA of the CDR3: TGTGCCAGCAGGTGGACTAGTGATTACGAGCAGTACTTC.

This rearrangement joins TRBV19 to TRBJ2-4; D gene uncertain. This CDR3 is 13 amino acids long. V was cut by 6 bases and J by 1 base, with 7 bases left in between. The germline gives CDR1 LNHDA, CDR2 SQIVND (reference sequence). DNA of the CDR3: TGTGCCAGTAGCGGAGTCGCCAAAAACATTCAGTACTTC. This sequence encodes CASSGVAKNIQYF.

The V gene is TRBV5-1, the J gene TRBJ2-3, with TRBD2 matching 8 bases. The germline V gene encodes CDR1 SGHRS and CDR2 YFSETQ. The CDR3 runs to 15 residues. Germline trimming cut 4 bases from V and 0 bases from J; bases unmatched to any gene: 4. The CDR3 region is CASSQSGGSTDTQYF. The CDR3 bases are TGCGCCAGCAGCCAAAGCGGGGGAAGCACAGATACGCAGTATTTT.

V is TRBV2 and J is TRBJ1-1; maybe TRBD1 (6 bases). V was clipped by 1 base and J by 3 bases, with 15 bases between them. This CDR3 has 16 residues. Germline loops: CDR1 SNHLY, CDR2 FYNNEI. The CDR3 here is CASSEDGQMGDTEAFF. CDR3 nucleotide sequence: TGTGCCAGCAGTGAAGATGGACAGATGGGCGACACTGAAGCTTTCTTT.

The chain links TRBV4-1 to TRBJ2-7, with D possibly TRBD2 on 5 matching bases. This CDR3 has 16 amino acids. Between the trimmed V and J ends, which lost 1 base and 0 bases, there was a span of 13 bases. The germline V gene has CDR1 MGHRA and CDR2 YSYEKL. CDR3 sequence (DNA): TGCGCCAGCAGCCAAGTCGGGAAGGGATACTCCTACGAGCAGTACTTC. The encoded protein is CASSQVGKGYSYEQYF.

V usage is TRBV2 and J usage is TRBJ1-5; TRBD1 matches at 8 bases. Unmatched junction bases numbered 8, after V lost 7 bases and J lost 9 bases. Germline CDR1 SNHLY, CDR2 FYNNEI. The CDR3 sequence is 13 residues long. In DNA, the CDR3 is TGTGCCAGCAAGGACAGGGTTTTATGGCCCCAGCATTTT. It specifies CASKDRVLWPQHF.

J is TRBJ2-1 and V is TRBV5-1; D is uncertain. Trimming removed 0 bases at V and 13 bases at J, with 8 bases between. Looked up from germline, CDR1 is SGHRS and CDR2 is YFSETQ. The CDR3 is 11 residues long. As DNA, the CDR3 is TGCGCCAGCAGCTTGGACCGACACCAGTTCTTC. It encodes CASSLDRHQFF.

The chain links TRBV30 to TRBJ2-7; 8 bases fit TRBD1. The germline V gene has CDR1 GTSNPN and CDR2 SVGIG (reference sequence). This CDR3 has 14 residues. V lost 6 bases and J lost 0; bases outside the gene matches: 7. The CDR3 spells CACGAGTGSYEQYF. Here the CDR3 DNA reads TGTGCCTGTGGGGCAGGGACAGGCTCCTACGAGCAGTACTTC.

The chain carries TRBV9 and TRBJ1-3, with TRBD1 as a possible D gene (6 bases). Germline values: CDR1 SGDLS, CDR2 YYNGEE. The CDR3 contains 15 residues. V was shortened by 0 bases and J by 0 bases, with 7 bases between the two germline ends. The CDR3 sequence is CASSVGGLSGNTIYF. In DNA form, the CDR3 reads TGTGCCAGCAGCGTAGGGGGGCTCTCTGGAAACACCATATATTTT.

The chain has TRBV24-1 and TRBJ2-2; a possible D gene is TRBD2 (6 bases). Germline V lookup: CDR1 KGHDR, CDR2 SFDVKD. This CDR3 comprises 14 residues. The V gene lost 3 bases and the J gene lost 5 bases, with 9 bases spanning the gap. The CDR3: CATSDPGETGELFF. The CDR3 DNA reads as TGTGCCACCAGTGATCCGGGAGAGACCGGGGAGCTGTTTTTT.

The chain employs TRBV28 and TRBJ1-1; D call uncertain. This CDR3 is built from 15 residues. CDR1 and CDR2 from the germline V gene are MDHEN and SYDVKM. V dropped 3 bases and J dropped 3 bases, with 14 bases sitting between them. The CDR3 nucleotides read TGTGCCAGCAGTTTCCCTCTCTACCGGGACACTGAAGCTTTCTTT. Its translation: CASSFPLYRDTEAFF. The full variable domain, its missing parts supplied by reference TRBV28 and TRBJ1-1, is DVKVTQSSRYLVKRTGEKVFLECVQDMDHENMFWYRQDPGLGLRLIYFSYDVKMKEKGDIPEGYSVSREKKERFSLILESASTNQTSMYLCASSFPLYRDTEAFFGQGTRLTVV.

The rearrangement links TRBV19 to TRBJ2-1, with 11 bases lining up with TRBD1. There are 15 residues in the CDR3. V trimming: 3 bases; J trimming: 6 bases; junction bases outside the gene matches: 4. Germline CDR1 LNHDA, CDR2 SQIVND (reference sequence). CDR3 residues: CASSIGQGASNEQFF. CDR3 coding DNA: TGTGCCAGTAGTATCGGACAGGGGGCAAGCAATGAGCAGTTCTTC. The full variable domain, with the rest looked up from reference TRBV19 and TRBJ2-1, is DGGITQSPKYLFRKEGQNVTLSCEQNLNHDAMYWYRQDPGQGLRLIYYSQIVNDFQKGDIAEGYSVSREKKESFPLTVTSAQKNPTAFYLCASSIGQGASNEQFFGPGTRLTVL.

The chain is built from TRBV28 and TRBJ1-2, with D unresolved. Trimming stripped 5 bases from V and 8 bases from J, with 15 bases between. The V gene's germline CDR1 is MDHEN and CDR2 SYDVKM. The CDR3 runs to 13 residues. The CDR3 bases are TGTGCCAGCAGTCGCCAAGGCGTGGGCGGCTACACCTTC. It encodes CASSRQGVGGYTF.

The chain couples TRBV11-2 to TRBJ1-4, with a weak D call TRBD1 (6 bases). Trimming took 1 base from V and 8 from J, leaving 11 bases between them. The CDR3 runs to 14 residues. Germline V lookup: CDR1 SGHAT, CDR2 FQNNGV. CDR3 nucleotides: TGTGCCAGCAGCTTAGTACAGGGAGGGGAAAAACTGTTTTTT. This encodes CASSLVQGGEKLFF.

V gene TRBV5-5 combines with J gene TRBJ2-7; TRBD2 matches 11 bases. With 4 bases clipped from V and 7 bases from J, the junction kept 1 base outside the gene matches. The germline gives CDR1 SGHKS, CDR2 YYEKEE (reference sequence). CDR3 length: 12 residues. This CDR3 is CASSRLAGEQYF. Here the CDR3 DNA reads TGTGCCAGCAGCCGACTAGCGGGGGAGCAGTACTTC. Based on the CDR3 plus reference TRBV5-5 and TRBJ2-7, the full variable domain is DAGVTQSPTHLIKTRGQQVTLRCSPISGHKSVSWYQQVLGQGPQFIFQYYEKEERGRGNFPDRFSARQFPNYSSELNVNALLLGDSALYLCASSRLAGEQYFGPGTRLTVT.

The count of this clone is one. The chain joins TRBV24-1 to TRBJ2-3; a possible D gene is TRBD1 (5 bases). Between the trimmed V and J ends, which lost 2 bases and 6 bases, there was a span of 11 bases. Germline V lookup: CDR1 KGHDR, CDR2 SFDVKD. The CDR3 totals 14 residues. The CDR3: CATSDYGAADTQYF. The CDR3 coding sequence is TGTGCCACCAGTGATTATGGGGCGGCCGATACGCAGTATTTT.

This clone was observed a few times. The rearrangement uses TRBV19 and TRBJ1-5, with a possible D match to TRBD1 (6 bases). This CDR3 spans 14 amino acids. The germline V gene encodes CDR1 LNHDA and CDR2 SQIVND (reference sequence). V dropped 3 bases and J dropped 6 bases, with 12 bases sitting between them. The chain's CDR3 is CASSMWAGVQPQHF. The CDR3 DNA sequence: TGTGCCAGTAGTATGTGGGCAGGGGTTCAGCCCCAGCATTTT. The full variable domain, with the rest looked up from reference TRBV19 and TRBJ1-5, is DGGITQSPKYLFRKEGQNVTLSCEQNLNHDAMYWYRQDPGQGLRLIYYSQIVNDFQKGDIAEGYSVSREKKESFPLTVTSAQKNPTAFYLCASSMWAGVQPQHFGDGTRLSIL.

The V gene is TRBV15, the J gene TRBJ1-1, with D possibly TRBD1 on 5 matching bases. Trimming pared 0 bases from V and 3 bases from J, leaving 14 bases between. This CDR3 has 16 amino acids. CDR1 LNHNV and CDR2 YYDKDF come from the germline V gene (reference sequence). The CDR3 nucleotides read TGTGCCACCAGCAGAGATCTTTCGGGGGTTGACACTGAAGCTTTCTTT. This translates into CATSRDLSGVDTEAFF.

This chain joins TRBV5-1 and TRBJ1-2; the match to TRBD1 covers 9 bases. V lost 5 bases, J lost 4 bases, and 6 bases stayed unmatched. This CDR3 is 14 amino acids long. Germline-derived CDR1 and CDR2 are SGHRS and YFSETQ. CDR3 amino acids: CASSRATGGYGYTF. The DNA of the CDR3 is TGCGCCAGCAGTAGGGCGACAGGGGGCTATGGCTACACCTTC.

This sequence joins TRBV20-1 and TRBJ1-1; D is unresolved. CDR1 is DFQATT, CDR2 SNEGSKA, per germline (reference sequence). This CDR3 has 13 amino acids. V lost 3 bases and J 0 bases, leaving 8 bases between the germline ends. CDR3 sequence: CSASKQLNTEAFF. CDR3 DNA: TGCAGTGCTAGTAAACAGTTGAACACTGAAGCTTTCTTT.

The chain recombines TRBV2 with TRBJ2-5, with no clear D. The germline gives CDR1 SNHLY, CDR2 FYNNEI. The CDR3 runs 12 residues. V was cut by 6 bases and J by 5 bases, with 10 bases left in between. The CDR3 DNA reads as TGTGCCAGCAGCGAGGTGATGGAGACCCAGTACTTC. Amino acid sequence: CASSEVMETQYF.

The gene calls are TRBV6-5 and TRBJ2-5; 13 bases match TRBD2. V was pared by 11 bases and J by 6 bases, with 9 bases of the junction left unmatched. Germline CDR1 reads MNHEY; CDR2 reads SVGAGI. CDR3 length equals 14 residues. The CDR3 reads CAGGKGLAGKTQYF. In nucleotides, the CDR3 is TGTGCCGGGGGGAAGGGACTAGCGGGAAAGACCCAGTACTTC.

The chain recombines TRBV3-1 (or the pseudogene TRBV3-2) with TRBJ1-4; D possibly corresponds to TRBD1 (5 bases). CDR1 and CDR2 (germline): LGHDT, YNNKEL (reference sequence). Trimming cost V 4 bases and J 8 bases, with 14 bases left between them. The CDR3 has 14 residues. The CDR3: CASSPGGGNEKLFF. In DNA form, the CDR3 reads TGTGCCAGCAGCCCTGGGGGGGGGAACGAAAAACTGTTTTTT.

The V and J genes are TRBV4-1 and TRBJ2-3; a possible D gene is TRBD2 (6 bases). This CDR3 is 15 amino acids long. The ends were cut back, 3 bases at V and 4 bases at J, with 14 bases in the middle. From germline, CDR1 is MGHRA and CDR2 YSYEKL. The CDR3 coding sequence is TGCGCCAGCAGCCAGCTAGCGAGCACGGCAGATACGCAGTATTTT. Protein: CASSQLASTADTQYF.

CDR3 in DNA: TGTGCCTGGAGTGCCGGGGGGCGAGGCTACACCTTC. Translation gives CAWSAGGRGYTF. The chain couples TRBV30 to TRBJ1-2; D is possibly TRBD1 (6 bases). Germline V CDR1 and CDR2: GTSNPN, SVGIG (reference sequence). This CDR3 comprises 12 residues. The V end lost 1 base, the J end lost 8 bases, and 11 bases lay between the germline ends.

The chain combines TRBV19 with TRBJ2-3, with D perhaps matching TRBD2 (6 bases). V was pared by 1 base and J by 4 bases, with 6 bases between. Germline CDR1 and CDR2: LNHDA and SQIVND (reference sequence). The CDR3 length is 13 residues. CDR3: CASSIAGADTQYF. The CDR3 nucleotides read TGTGCCAGTAGTATAGCGGGAGCAGATACGCAGTATTTT.

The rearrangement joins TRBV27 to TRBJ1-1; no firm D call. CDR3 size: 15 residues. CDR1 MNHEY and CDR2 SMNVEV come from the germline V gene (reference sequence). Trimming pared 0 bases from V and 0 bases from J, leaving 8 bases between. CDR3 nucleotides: TGTGCCAGCAGTTTATCCCGCGGGGTGAACACTGAAGCTTTCTTT. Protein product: CASSLSRGVNTEAFF.

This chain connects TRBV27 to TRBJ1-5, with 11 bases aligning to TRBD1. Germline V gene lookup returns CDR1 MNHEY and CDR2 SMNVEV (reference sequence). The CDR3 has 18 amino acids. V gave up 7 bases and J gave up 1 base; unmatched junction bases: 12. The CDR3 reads CASIHGQGASGSNQPQHF. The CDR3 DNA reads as TGTGCCAGCATCCATGGACAGGGGGCCTCGGGGAGCAATCAGCCCCAGCATTTT.